Described below is a single TCR beta chain sequence and its context. This sample stems from a study of shared T cell receptors in the human thymus. Trimming stripped 5 bases from V and 11 bases from J, with 13 bases between. Germline CDR1 GTSNPN, CDR2 SVGIG (reference sequence). The CDR3 runs to 11 residues. Repertoires were generated with immunoSEQ multiplex PCR, while TCRdb's copy carries only in-frame clones and drops some. The repertoire holds more than 550,000 clones, with about 90% as singletons. These data were also reused for a study on human thymus T cells. As reported in that work: From resections taken during corrective heart surgery, the thymus tissue was obtained. Related research described strongly overlapping thymic repertoires in unrelated people.

The sample taken for sequencing was thymocytes. This TCR came from a boy under three years old with a congenital heart defect. The chain joins TRBV30 to TRBJ2-4; no reliable D call. This CDR3 is CAWRSAGVQYF. CDR3 nucleotides: TGTGCCTGGCGCAGCGCCGGCGTTCAGTACTTC.